The sequence of this TCR beta chain was determined in a study of T cell responses to AZD1222 COVID-19 vaccine. As for the study in general: Pooling of second doses given at about 4 or about 12 weeks was done. Whole-study findings and limits: Spike-specific TCR breadth and depth were elevated following two AZD1222 doses.

Assay used: immunoSEQ multiplex PCR; TCRdb lists only in-frame clones, some missing. The sample includes 200,000 to 300,000 clones, roughly 93% seen only once; the top ten take less than 0.65%. In regard to this clone: The antigen is undetermined.

Germline V gene sequence: CDR1 LNHDA, CDR2 SQIVND (reference sequence). The ends were cut back, 4 bases at V and 3 bases at J, with 16 bases in the middle. This CDR3 spans 16 amino acids. This sequence joins TRBV19 and TRBJ1-5; tentative D call: TRBD1 (6 bases). The source material was peripheral blood, sampled on day 0 of AZD1222 vaccination. This clonotype originated in an adult in good health. The CDR3 DNA is TGTGCCAGTAGTAATCGGGCAGGGGCAAACAATCAGCCCCAGCATTTT. Residues: CASSNRAGANNQPQHF.